The clone carrying this T cell receptor (beta chain) was seen repeatedly, ten times or more. This CDR3 spans 13 amino acids. V shed 6 bases and J shed 5 bases, with 11 bases lying between them. Hyperthyroidism counted as stable given no ophthalmopathy within 18 months of follow-up. Amplifying from RNA transcripts, the study obtained TCR beta CDR3 regions. First-round RT-PCR with HTBI primers preceded a second-round multiplex PCR. TCRdb processed the multiplex PCR reads anew with MiXCR; each CDR3 protein has one entry. Of some 380,000 distinct CDR3 sequences in the sample, over 15% were seen once. This entry comes from a study of Graves' ophthalmopathy and Graves' hyperthyroidism. Study details: Prior to any treatment, peripheral blood was collected at the time of initial diagnosis.

The chain is built from TRBV12-3 or TRBV12-4 and TRBJ1-5, with D possibly being TRBD1 (6 bases). Source material: peripheral blood. The source is a woman younger than 35 with stable Graves' hyperthyroidism. CDR3 protein: CASSSDRYQPQHF. The CDR3 DNA is TGTGCCAGCAGCTCGGACAGATATCAGCCCCAGCATTTT.